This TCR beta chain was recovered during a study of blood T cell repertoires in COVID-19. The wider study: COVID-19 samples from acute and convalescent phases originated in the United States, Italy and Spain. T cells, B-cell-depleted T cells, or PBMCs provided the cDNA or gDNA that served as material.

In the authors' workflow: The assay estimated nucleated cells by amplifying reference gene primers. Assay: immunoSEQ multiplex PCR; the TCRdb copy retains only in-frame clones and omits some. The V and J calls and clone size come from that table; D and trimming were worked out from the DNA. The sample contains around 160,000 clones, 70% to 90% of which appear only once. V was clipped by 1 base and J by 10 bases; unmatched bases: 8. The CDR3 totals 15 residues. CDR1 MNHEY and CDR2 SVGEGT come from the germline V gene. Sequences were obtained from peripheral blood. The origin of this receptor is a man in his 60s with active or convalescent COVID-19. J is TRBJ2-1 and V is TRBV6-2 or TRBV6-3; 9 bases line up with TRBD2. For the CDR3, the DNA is TGTGCCAGCAGTTACTTCGCGGGAGGGCCGCAGGAGCAGTTCTTC. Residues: CASSYFAGGPQEQFF.